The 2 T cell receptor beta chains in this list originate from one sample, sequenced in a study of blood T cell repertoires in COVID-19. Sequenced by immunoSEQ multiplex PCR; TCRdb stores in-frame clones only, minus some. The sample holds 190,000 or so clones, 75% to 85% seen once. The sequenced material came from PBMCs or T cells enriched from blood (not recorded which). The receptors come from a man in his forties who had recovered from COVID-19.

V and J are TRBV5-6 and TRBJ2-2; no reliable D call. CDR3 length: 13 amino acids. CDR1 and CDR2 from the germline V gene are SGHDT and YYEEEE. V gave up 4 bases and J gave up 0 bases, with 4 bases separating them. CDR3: CASSQTNTGELFF. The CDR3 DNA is TGTGCCAGCAGCCAGACGAACACCGGGGAGCTGTTTTTT.

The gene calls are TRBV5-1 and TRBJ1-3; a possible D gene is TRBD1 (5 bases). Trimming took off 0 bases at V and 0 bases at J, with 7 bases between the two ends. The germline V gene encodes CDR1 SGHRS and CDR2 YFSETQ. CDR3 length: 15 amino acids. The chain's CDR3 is CASSLGQTSGNTIYF. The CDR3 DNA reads TGCGCCAGCAGCTTGGGACAGACCTCTGGAAACACCATATATTTT.